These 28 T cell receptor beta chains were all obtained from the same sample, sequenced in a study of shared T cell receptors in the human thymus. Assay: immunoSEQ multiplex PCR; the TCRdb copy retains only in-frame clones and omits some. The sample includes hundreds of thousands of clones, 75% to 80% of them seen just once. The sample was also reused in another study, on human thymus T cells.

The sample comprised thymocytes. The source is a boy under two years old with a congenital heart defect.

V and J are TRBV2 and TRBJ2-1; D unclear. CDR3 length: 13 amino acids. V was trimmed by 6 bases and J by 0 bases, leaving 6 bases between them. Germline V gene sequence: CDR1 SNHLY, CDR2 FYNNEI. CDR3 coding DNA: TGTGCCAGCAGAGACTCCTCCTACAATGAGCAGTTCTTC. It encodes CASRDSSYNEQFF.

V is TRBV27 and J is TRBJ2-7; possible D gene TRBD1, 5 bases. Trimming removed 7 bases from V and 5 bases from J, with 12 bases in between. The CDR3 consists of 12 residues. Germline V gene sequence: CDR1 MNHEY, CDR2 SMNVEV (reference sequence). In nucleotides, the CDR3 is TGTGCCAGCACGGCAGGGTCCAACGAGCAGTACTTC. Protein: CASTAGSNEQYF.

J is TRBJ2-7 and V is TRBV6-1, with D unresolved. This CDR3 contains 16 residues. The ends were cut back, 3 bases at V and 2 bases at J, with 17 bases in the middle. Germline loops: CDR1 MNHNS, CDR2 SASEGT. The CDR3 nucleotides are TGTGCCAGCAGTGATCTGTCGCAGGTGGGCCCCTACGAGCAGTACTTC. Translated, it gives CASSDLSQVGPYEQYF.

The DNA of the CDR3 is TGTGCCATCAGTGAGTCTTACTCGGAGGCCGGGGACGAGCAGTACTTC. Its translation is CAISESYSEAGDEQYF. V usage is TRBV10-3 and J usage is TRBJ2-7; perhaps TRBD2 as D (5 bases). Germline CDR1 reads ENHRY; CDR2 reads SYGVKD. CDR3 length: 16 residues. Deletions cut 0 bases from V and 5 bases from J, with 17 bases between.

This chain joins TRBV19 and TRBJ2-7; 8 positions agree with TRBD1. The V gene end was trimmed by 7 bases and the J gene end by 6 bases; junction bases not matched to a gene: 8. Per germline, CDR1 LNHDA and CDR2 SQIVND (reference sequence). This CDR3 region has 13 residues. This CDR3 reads CASIGSDRGEQYF. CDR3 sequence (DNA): TGTGCCAGTATAGGATCCGACAGGGGCGAGCAGTACTTC.

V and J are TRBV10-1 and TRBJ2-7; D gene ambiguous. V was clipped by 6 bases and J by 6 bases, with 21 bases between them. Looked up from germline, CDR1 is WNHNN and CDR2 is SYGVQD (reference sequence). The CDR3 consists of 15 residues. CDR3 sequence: CASRAYPRSQSEQYF. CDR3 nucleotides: TGCGCCAGCAGGGCCTATCCCAGGTCTCAAAGCGAGCAGTACTTC.

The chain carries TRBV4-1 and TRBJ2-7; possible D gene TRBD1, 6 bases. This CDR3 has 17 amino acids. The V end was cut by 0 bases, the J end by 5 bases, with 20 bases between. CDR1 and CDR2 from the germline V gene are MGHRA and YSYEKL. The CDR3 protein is CASSQDSKGDSCHEQYF. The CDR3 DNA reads TGCGCCAGCAGCCAAGATTCTAAGGGGGATTCTTGCCACGAGCAGTACTTC.

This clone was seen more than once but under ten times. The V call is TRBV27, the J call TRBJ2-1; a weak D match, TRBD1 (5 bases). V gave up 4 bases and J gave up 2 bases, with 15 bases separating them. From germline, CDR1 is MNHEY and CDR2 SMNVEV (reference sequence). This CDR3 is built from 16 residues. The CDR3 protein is CASSSDTGSTYNEQFF. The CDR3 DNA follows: TGTGCCAGCAGTTCCGACACAGGATCTACCTACAATGAGCAGTTCTTC.

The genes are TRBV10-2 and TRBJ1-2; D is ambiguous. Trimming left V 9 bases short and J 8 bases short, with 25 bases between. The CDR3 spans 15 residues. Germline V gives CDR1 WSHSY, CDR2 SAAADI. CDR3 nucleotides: TGCGCCAGTGGATCGCGGGCGCCCCGGTCAAAGGGCTACACCTTC. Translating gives CASGSRAPRSKGYTF.

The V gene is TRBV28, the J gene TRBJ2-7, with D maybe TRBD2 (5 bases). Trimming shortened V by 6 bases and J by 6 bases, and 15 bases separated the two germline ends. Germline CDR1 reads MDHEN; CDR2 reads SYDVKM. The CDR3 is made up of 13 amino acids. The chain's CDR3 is CASSPPEGLEQYF. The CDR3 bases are TGTGCCAGCAGCCCTCCAGAGGGCCTCGAGCAGTACTTC.

DNA of the CDR3: TGTGCCATCAGTGAGTCGAGGGAATGCTATGGCTACACCTTC. Translating gives CAISESRECYGYTF. The chain couples TRBV10-3 to TRBJ1-2; D is ambiguous. The germline V gene encodes CDR1 ENHRY and CDR2 SYGVKD. Deletions cut 0 bases from V and 4 bases from J, with 9 bases between. The CDR3 contains 14 residues.

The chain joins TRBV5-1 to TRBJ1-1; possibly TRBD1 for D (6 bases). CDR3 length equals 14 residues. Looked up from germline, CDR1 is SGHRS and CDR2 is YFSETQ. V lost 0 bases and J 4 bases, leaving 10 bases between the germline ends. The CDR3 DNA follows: TGCGCCAGCAGCTTGGACAGGGCAAGCACTGAAGCTTTCTTT. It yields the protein CASSLDRASTEAFF.

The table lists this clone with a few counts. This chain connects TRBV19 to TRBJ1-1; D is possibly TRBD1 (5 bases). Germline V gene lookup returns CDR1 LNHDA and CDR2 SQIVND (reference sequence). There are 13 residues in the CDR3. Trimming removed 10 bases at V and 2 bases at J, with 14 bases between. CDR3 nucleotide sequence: TGTGCCACAGGGCCCCAGTACAACACTGAAGCTTTCTTT. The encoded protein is CATGPQYNTEAFF.

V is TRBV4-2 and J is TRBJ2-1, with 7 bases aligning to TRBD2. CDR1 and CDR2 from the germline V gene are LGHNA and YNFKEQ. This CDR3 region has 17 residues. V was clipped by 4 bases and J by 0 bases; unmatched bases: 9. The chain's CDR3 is CASSPSWGGPSYNEQFF. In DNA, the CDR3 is TGTGCCAGCAGCCCCTCCTGGGGGGGTCCCTCCTACAATGAGCAGTTCTTC.

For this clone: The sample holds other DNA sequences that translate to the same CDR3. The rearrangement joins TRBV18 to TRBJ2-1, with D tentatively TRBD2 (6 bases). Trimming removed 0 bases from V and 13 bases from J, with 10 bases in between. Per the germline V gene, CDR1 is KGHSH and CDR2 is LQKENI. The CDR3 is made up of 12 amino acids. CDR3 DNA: TGTGCCAGCTCACCACCGGGGGGTGGACAGTTCTTC. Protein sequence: CASSPPGGGQFF.

The CDR3 sequence: CRTQGDYEQYF. The CDR3 DNA follows: TGCAGGACACAGGGGGACTACGAGCAGTACTTC. This rearrangement joins TRBV20-1 to TRBJ2-7, with 8 bases that match TRBD1. The CDR3 spans 11 residues. Germline CDR1 reads DFQATT; CDR2 reads SNEGSKA (reference sequence).

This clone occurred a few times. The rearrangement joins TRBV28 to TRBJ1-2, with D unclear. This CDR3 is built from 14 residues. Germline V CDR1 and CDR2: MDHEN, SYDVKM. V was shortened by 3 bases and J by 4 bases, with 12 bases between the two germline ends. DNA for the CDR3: TGTGCCAGCAGTTTTGAAGCCTCCTCCTATGGCTACACCTTC. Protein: CASSFEASSYGYTF.

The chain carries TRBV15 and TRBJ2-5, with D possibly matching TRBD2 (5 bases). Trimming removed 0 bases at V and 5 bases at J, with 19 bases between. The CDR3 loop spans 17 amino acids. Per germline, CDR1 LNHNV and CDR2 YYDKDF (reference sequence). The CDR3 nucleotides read TGTGCCACCAGCAGAGATGAAGGGAGAACCTTTGCGGAGACCCAGTACTTC. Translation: CATSRDEGRTFAETQYF.

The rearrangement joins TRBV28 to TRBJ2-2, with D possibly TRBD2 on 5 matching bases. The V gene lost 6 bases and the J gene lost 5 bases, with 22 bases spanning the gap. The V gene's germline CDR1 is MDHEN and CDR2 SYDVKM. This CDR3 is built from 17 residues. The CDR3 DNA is TGTGCCAGCAGCCCACCAACCCCGGGAACCCCGACCGGGGAGCTGTTTTTT. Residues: CASSPPTPGTPTGELFF.

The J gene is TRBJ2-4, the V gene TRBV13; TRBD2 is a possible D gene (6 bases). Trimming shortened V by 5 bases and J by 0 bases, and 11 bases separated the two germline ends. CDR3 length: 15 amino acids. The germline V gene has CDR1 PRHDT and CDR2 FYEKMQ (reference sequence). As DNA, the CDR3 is TGTGCCAGCAGCCCGCTAGCGAGAGCCAAAAACATTCAGTACTTC. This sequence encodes CASSPLARAKNIQYF.

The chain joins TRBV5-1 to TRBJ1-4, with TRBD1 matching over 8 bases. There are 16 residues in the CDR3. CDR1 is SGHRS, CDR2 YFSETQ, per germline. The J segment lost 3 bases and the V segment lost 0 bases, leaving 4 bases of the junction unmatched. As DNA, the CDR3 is TGCGCCAGCAGCTTGGTTCAGGGGGCGGCTAATGAAAAACTGTTTTTT. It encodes CASSLVQGAANEKLFF.

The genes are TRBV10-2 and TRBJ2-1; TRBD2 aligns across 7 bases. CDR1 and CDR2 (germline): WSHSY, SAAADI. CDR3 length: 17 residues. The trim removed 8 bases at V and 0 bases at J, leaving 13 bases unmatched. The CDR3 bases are TGCGCCAGCCGAGGGGCGGGAGACCTCAGCTCCTACAATGAGCAGTTCTTC. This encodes CASRGAGDLSSYNEQFF.

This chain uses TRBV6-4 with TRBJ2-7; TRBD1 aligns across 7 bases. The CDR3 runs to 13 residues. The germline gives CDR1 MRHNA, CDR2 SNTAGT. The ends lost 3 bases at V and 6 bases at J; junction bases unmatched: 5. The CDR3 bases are TGTGCCAGCAGTGATTCACAGGGGACCGAGCAGTACTTC. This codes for CASSDSQGTEQYF.

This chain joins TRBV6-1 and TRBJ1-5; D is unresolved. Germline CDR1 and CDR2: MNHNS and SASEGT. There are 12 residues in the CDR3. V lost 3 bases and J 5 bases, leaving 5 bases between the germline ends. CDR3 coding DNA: TGTGCCAGCAGTGATCCGTATCAGCCCCAGCATTTT. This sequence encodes CASSDPYQPQHF.

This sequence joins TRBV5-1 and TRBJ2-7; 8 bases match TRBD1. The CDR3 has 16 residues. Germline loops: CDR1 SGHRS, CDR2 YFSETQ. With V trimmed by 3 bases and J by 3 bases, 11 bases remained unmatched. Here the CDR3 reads CASSWRQGNKVYEQYF. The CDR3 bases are TGCGCCAGCAGCTGGAGACAGGGGAATAAGGTCTACGAGCAGTACTTC. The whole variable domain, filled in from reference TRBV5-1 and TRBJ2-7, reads KAGVTQTPRYLIKTRGQQVTLSCSPISGHRSVSWYQQTPGQGLQFLFEYFSETQRNKGNFPGRFSGRQFSNSRSEMNVSTLELGDSALYLCASSWRQGNKVYEQYFGPGTRLTVT.

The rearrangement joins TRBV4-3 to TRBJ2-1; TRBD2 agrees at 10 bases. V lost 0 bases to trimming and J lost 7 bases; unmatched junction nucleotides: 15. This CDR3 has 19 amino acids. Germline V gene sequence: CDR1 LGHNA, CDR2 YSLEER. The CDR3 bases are TGCGCCAGCAGCCAAGAACGGCAAGCGGGAGGGCAGCTAAGGAATGAGCAGTTCTTC. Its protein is CASSQERQAGGQLRNEQFF.

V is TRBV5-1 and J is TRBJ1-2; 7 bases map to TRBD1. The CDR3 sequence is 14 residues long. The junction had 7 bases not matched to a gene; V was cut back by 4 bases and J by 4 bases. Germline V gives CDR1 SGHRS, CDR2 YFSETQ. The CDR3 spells CASSLDRSSYGYTF. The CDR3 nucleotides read TGCGCCAGCAGCCTGGACAGGTCCTCCTATGGCTACACCTTC.

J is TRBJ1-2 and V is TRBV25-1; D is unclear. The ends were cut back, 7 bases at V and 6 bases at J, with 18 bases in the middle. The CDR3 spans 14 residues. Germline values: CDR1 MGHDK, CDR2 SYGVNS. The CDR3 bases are TGTGCCAGCACCGGAACCTCCCGGGGTGATGGCTACACCTTC. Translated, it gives CASTGTSRGDGYTF.